This TCR beta chain is from a study of OX40 agonist ivuxolimab in advanced cancers. Study context: Three partial responders included one hepatocellular carcinoma patient and two cutaneous melanoma patients.

Some clones are missing from TCRdb's copy, which holds only in-frame ones; the method was immunoSEQ multiplex PCR. Of some 80,000 clones in the sample, 92% were seen once. V dropped 10 bases and J dropped 6 bases, with 9 bases sitting between them. The CDR3 totals 11 residues. In germline, CDR1 is SNHLY, CDR2 FYNNEI. The sample consisted of CD4+ or CD8+ T cells sorted from blood, taken in a trial of the OX40 agonist ivuxolimab. The V gene is TRBV2, the J gene TRBJ2-2, with D maybe TRBD1 (5 bases). This receptor was identified in an adult with an advanced solid tumor such as melanoma, head and neck, liver or kidney cancer. The CDR3 DNA reads TGTGCCACCCAGGGTCCCGGGGAGCTGTTTTTT. It yields the protein CATQGPGELFF.